One sample yielded the 21 T cell receptor beta chains listed below, sequenced in a study of radiation and T cells in renal cell carcinoma. The time point here: baseline pretreatment blood. The treatment: 15 Gy SBRT to primary tumor, nephrectomy 4 weeks later. Clones were read by immunoSEQ multiplex PCR, and TCRdb kept only the in-frame ones, dropping some. Here the sample spans tens of thousands of clones, around 80% being singletons. The source material was blood, sampled from a patient whose treatment included radiotherapy and nephrectomy. The receptors were gathered from a man aged 55-75 years with renal cell carcinoma.

V is TRBV9 and J is TRBJ1-3, with a weak D call TRBD1 (5 bases). There are 17 residues in the CDR3. Trimming stripped 0 bases from V and 6 bases from J, with 19 bases between. Germline loops: CDR1 SGDLS, CDR2 YYNGEE. The CDR3 DNA follows: TGTGCCAGCAGCGTAGAATTCGGGGGGGTGCCACAAAACACCATATATTTT. Translation gives CASSVEFGGVPQNTIYF.

V gene TRBV29-1 combines with J gene TRBJ1-1; D unresolved. There are 15 residues in the CDR3. CDR1 and CDR2 (germline): SQVTM, ANQGSEA. The germline V and J ends were trimmed by 0 bases and 2 bases, with 13 bases remaining between them. CDR3 DNA: TGCAGCGTTGAAGATCGAAGCAGGAAAAACACTGAAGCTTTCTTT. Its translation: CSVEDRSRKNTEAFF.

The count of this clone is one. The CDR3 nucleotides are TGTGCCAGCAAAAGACAGGGGCGGACTGAAGCTTTCTTT. This encodes CASKRQGRTEAFF. The rearrangement links TRBV6-5 to TRBJ1-1; 8 bases line up with TRBD1. This CDR3 has 13 residues. CDR1 is MNHEY, CDR2 SVGAGI, per germline. J lost 5 bases, V lost 7 bases, and 6 bases had no gene match.

As concerns this clone: Other DNA sequences in this sample translate to the same CDR3. This chain uses TRBV18 with TRBJ1-5; D unclear. Germline values: CDR1 KGHSH, CDR2 LQKENI. This CDR3 spans 14 amino acids. Trimming left V 3 bases short and J 0 bases short, with 6 bases between. The chain's CDR3 is CASSPGNSNQPQHF. The CDR3 bases are TGTGCCAGCTCACCCGGGAATAGCAATCAGCCCCAGCATTTT.

The table lists this clone with a count of one. Different DNA sequences within this sample yield the same CDR3. V gene TRBV2 combines with J gene TRBJ2-2; 11 nucleotides align to TRBD1. Unmatched junction bases numbered 0, after V lost 3 bases and J lost 6 bases. Germline CDR1 is SNHLY and CDR2 is FYNNEI. This CDR3 has 14 amino acids. CDR3 protein: CASSEGQGAGELFF. CDR3 DNA sequence: TGTGCCAGCAGTGAGGGACAGGGGGCCGGGGAGCTGTTTTTT.

This chain connects TRBV4-3 to TRBJ2-3; D possibly corresponds to TRBD2 (5 bases). The CDR3 spans 15 residues. Germline V gene sequence: CDR1 LGHNA, CDR2 YSLEER. V gave up 0 bases and J gave up 5 bases, with 12 bases separating them. The CDR3 loop reads CASSQDIRAGDTQYF. The CDR3 DNA is TGCGCCAGCAGCCAAGATATAAGGGCGGGAGATACGCAGTATTTT.

The rearrangement links TRBV19 to TRBJ2-2; TRBD2 might be the D (5 bases). Looked up from germline, CDR1 is LNHDA and CDR2 is SQIVND (reference sequence). Trimming removed 3 bases at V and 7 bases at J, with 30 bases between. This CDR3 spans 20 amino acids. DNA of the CDR3: TGTGCCAGTAGTATGCGAGGGCTCCCGGGCGAGGAACGATTAGACGGGGAGCTGTTTTTT. It encodes CASSMRGLPGEERLDGELFF.

V is TRBV7-8 and J is TRBJ1-2; the D is unclear. Germline V gene lookup returns CDR1 SGHVS and CDR2 FQNEAQ. This CDR3 is built from 15 residues. V lost 6 bases and J 2 bases, leaving 16 bases between the germline ends. The CDR3 DNA follows: TGTGCCAGCAGTCCAAGGCGGGGAGGCAACTATGGCTACACCTTC. Its translation is CASSPRRGGNYGYTF.

The CDR3: CASSISARNTEAFF. The DNA of the CDR3 is TGTGCCAGTAGTATCTCTGCCAGGAACACTGAAGCTTTCTTT. The gene calls are TRBV19 and TRBJ1-1; D is uncertain. V gave up 3 bases and J gave up 1 base, with 9 bases separating them. The CDR3 runs 14 residues. Germline V gene lookup returns CDR1 LNHDA and CDR2 SQIVND (reference sequence). The variable domain in full, completed from reference TRBV19 and TRBJ1-1, reads DGGITQSPKYLFRKEGQNVTLSCEQNLNHDAMYWYRQDPGQGLRLIYYSQIVNDFQKGDIAEGYSVSREKKESFPLTVTSAQKNPTAFYLCASSISARNTEAFFGQGTRLTVV.

This clone was picked up one time. The chain joins TRBV10-1 to TRBJ2-3, with 9 bases identical to TRBD2. This CDR3 comprises 16 residues. J was trimmed by 0 bases and V by 4 bases; bases with no gene match: 5. Germline V lookup: CDR1 WNHNN, CDR2 SYGVQD (reference sequence). The CDR3 DNA is TGCGCCAGCAGTGGGCTAGCGGGGCCCAGCACAGATACGCAGTATTTT. It translates to CASSGLAGPSTDTQYF.

This CDR3 is CASSTGSVDVLTF. In nucleotides, the CDR3 is TGTGCCAGCAGCACAGGGTCAGTAGACGTCCTGACTTTC. This chain connects TRBV5-5 to TRBJ2-6, with D maybe TRBD1 (6 bases). Germline V gene sequence: CDR1 SGHKS, CDR2 YYEKEE (reference sequence). The V end lost 4 bases, the J end lost 11 bases, and 13 bases lay between the germline ends. The CDR3 runs to 13 residues.

The rearrangement uses TRBV5-8 and TRBJ1-3, with D unclear. Per the germline V gene, CDR1 is SGHTS and CDR2 is YDEGEE. The CDR3 extends over 16 amino acids. Trimming took 4 bases from V and 0 from J, leaving 14 bases between them. Written as DNA, the CDR3 is TGTGCCAGCAGCCTGGGCAAGACAAGCTCTGGAAACACCATATATTTT. Its protein is CASSLGKTSSGNTIYF.

This rearrangement joins TRBV4-3 to TRBJ2-5; D possibly uses TRBD1 or TRBD2 (5 bases each). This CDR3 spans 14 amino acids. Germline V gene data show CDR1 as LGHNA and CDR2 as YSLEER. Trimming removed 0 bases from V and 6 bases from J, with 11 bases in between. CDR3 DNA sequence: TGCGCCAGCAGCCAAGATGACCCGGGGCAGACCCAGTACTTC. Translating it yields CASSQDDPGQTQYF.

This chain links TRBV5-4 with TRBJ2-3; D is possibly TRBD1 (6 bases). The length of the CDR3 is 11 residues. Germline V gives CDR1 SGHNT, CDR2 YYREEE (reference sequence). V lost 6 bases and J 6 bases, leaving 8 bases between the germline ends. The CDR3 DNA reads TGTGCCAGCACCAGGGGTGATACGCAGTATTTT. This sequence encodes CASTRGDTQYF. The full variable domain, with the rest looked up from reference TRBV5-4 and TRBJ2-3, is ETGVTQSPTHLIKTRGQQVTLRCSSQSGHNTVSWYQQALGQGPQFIFQYYREEENGRGNFPPRFSGLQFPNYSSELNVNALELDDSALYLCASTRGDTQYFGPGTRLTVL.

The chain combines TRBV11-2 with TRBJ1-1; D is unresolved. Germline V gene data show CDR1 as SGHAT and CDR2 as FQNNGV. The CDR3 is 12 amino acids. V was shortened by 4 bases and J by 4 bases, with 7 bases between the two germline ends. CDR3 nucleotides: TGTGCCAGCAGCTACTCAAGCACTGAAGCTTTCTTT. Amino acid sequence: CASSYSSTEAFF.

This chain connects TRBV7-9 to TRBJ1-1; D perhaps matches TRBD1 (5 bases). The ends were cut back, 5 bases at V and 1 base at J, with 14 bases in the middle. Germline V gene data show CDR1 as SEHNR and CDR2 as FQNEAQ (reference sequence). This CDR3 is built from 15 residues. The CDR3 DNA follows: TGTGCCAGCAGCCGGACGACAGATTGGAACACTGAAGCTTTCTTT. Translation: CASSRTTDWNTEAFF.

Many counts were recorded for this clone. Relative to the germline gene, one junction end is altered; a read error may explain this. The CDR3 loop reads CAWSQGVVF. CDR3 nucleotides: TGTGCCTGGAGCCAGGGAGTGGTCTTT. The rearrangement joins TRBV30 to TRBJ1-1; perhaps TRBD1 as D (5 bases). This CDR3 spans 9 amino acids. Germline CDR1 GTSNPN, CDR2 SVGIG (reference sequence).

The rearrangement joins TRBV7-9 to TRBJ1-2, with TRBD1 identical over 8 bases. Looked up from germline, CDR1 is SEHNR and CDR2 is FQNEAQ (reference sequence). The CDR3 consists of 15 residues. Trimming at V came to 0 bases and at J to 3 bases, leaving 3 bases not matched to a gene. CDR3 region: CASSLAQGAHYGYTF. CDR3 nucleotides: TGTGCCAGCAGCTTAGCGCAGGGGGCCCACTATGGCTACACCTTC.

The chain links TRBV5-5 to TRBJ2-6; D not certain. The CDR3 spans 17 residues. With 6 bases removed from V and 5 bases from J, the gap between germline ends came to 21 bases. The V gene's germline CDR1 is SGHKS and CDR2 YYEKEE (reference sequence). CDR3 sequence: CASTDTLAQSRANVLTF. The DNA for the CDR3 is TGTGCCAGCACTGACACTCTCGCACAAAGTCGGGCCAACGTCCTGACTTTC.

Here the CDR3 DNA reads TGTGCCATCAGTGAGGGAACTAGCGGGAGGGCTATTGAGCAGTTCTTC. It encodes CAISEGTSGRAIEQFF. The chain couples TRBV10-3 to TRBJ2-1; TRBD2 aligns across 13 bases. CDR3 length: 16 residues. V dropped 2 bases and J dropped 9; count of bases not matched to a gene: 7. The germline CDR1 and CDR2 sequences are ENHRY and SYGVKD.

DNA for the CDR3: TGTGCCAGCAGCCAAGGGCTAGCGGGCTCCGGGGAGCTGTTTTTT. It is translated as CASSQGLAGSGELFF. The chain is built from TRBV7-3 and TRBJ2-2; the match to TRBD2 covers 8 bases. In germline, CDR1 is SGHTA, CDR2 FQGTGA. V shed 5 bases and J 6 bases; nucleotides not matched to a gene: 8. CDR3 length: 15 residues.